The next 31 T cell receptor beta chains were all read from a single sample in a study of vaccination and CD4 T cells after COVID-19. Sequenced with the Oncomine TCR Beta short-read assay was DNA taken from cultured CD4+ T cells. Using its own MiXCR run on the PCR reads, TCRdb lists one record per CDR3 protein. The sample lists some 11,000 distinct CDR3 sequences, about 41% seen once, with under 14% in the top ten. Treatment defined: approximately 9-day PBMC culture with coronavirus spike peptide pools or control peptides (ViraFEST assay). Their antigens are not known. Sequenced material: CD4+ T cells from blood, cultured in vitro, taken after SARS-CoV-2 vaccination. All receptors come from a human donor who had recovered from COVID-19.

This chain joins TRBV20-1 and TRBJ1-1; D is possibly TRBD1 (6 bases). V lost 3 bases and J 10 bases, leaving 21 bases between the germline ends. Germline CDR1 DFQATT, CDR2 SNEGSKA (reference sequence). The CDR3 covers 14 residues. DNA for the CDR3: TGCAGTGCTAGCTCAGGTTTCAGGGGAGCAGGAGCTTTCTTT. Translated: CSASSGFRGAGAFF.

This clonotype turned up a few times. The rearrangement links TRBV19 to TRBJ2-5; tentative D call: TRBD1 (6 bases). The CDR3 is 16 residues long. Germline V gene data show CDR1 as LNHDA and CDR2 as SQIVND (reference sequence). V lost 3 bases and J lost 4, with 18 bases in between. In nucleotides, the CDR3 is TGTGCCAGTAGTATGCCCAGGCTAGACAGGCCAGAGACCCAGTACTTC. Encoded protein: CASSMPRLDRPETQYF.

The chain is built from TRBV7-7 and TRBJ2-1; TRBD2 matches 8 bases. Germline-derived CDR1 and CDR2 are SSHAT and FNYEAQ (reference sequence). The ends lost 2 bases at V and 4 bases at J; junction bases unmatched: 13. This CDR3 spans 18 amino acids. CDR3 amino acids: CASSLQAGVFVGYNEQFF. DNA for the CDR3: TGTGCCAGCAGCTTACAAGCGGGAGTGTTTGTGGGGTACAATGAGCAGTTCTTC.

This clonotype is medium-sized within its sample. This chain's CDR3 is CASSLPGGMLWTYEQYF. CDR3 bases: TGTGCCAGCAGTTTACCAGGGGGGATGTTATGGACCTACGAGCAGTACTTC. The chain is built from TRBV28 and TRBJ2-7, with D possibly being TRBD1 (7 bases). The CDR3 covers 17 residues. CDR1 MDHEN and CDR2 SYDVKM come from the germline V gene. Between the trimmed V and J ends, which lost 2 bases and 2 bases, there was a span of 19 bases.

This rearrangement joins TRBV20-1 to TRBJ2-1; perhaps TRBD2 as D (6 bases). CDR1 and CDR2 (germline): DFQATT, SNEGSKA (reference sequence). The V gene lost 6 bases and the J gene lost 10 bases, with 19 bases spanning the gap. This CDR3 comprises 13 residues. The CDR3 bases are TGCAGTGCCACACCCCCTCCCGGGGGAGAGCAGTTCTTC. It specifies CSATPPPGGEQFF.

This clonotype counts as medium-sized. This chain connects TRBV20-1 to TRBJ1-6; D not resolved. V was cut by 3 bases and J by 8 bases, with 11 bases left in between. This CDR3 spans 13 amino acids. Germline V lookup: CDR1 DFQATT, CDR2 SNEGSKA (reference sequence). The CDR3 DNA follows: TGCAGTGCTAGCCTATTAAGATATTCACCCCTCCACTTT. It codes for CSASLLRYSPLHF.

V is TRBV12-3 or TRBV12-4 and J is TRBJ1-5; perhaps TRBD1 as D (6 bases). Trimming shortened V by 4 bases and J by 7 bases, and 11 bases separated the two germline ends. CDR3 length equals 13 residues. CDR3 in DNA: TGTGCCAGCAGTTGGACGGGGGGCCAGCCCCAGCATTTT. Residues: CASSWTGGQPQHF.

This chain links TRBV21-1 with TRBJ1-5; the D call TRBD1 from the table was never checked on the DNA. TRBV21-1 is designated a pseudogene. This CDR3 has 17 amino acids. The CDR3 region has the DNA TGTGCCAGCAGCAATCCCGGACAGATGTTTAGCAATCAGCCCCAGCATTTT. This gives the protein CASSNPGQMFSNQPQHF.

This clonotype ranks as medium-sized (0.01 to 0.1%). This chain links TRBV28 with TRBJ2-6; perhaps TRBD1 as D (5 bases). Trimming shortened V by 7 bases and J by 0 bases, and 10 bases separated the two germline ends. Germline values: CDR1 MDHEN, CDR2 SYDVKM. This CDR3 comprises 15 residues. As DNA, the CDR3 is TGTGCCAGCATCAGACAGAGCTCTGGGGCCAACGTCCTGACTTTC. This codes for CASIRQSSGANVLTF.

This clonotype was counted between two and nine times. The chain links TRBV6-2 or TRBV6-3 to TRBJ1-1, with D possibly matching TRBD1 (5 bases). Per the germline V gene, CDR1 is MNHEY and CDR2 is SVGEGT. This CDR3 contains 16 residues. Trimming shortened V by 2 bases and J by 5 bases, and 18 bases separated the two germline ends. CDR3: CASSYGGAGRGTEAFF. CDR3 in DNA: TGTGCCAGCAGTTACGGTGGGGCCGGACGCGGGACTGAAGCTTTCTTT.

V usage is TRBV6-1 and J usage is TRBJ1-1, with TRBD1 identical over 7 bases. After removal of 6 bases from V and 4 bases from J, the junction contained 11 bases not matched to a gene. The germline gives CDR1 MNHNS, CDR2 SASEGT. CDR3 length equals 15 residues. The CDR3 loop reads CASRPDRASSTEAFF. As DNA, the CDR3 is TGTGCCAGCAGACCCGACAGGGCGAGTAGCACTGAAGCTTTCTTT.

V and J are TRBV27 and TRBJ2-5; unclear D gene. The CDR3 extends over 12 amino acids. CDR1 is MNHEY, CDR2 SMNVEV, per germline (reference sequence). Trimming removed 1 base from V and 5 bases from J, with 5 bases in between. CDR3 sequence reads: CASSLFGETQYF. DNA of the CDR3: TGTGCCAGCAGTTTATTCGGGGAGACCCAGTACTTC.

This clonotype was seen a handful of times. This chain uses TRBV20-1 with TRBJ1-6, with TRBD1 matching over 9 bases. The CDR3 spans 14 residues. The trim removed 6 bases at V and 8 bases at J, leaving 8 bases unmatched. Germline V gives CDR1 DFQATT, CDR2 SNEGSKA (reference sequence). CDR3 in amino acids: CSARPGTGYSPLHF. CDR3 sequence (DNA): TGCAGTGCCAGACCCGGGACAGGGTATTCACCCCTCCACTTT.

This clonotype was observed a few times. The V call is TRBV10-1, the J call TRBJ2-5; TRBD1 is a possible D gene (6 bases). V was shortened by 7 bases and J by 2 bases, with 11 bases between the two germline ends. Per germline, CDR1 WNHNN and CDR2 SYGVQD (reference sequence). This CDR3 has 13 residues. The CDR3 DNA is TGCGCCAGCAAGGACAGTACTCAAGAGACCCAGTACTTC. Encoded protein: CASKDSTQETQYF.

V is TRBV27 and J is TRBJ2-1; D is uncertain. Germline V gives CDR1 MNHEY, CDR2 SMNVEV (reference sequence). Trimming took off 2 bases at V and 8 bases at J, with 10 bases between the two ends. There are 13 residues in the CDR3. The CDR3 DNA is TGTGCCAGCAGTTTAGAATTGGGCGATGAGCAGTTCTTC. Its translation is CASSLELGDEQFF.

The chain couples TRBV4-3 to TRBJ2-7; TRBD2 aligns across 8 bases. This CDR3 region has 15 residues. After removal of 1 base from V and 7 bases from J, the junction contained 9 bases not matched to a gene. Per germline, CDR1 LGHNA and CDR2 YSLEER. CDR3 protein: CASSQVGAGAGEQYF. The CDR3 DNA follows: TGCGCCAGCAGCCAAGTGGGAGCGGGAGCAGGAGAGCAGTACTTC.

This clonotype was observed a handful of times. The CDR3 sequence is CASNSRGQETQYF. CDR3 DNA: TGTGCCAGCAACTCCCGAGGGCAAGAGACCCAGTACTTC. The J gene is TRBJ2-5, the V gene TRBV7-9; maybe TRBD2 (5 bases). The germline V and J ends were trimmed by 7 bases and 2 bases, with 11 bases remaining between them. This CDR3 has 13 amino acids. Germline values: CDR1 SEHNR, CDR2 FQNEAQ (reference sequence).

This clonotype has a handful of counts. Here the CDR3 DNA reads TGCAGTGCTTGGGGGGGGGGCCGCCACCCGGGCTACACTGAAGCTTTCTTT. It translates to CSAWGGGRHPGYTEAFF. The V gene is TRBV20-1, the J gene TRBJ1-1; tentatively, D is TRBD1 (6 bases). From germline, CDR1 is DFQATT and CDR2 SNEGSKA (reference sequence). The CDR3 is 17 residues long. V was pared by 5 bases and J by 3 bases, with 25 bases between.

The CDR3 here is CASLGTEAFF. CDR3 nucleotides: TGTGCCAGCCTAGGGACTGAAGCTTTCTTT. The chain couples TRBV2 to TRBJ1-1; D ambiguous. The CDR3 spans 10 residues. Germline V CDR1 and CDR2: SNHLY, FYNNEI. Trimming cost V 8 bases and J 5 bases, with 6 bases left between them.

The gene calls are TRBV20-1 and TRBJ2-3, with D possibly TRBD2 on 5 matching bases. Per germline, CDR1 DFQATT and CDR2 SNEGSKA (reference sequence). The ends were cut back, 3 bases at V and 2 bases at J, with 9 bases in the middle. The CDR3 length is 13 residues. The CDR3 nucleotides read TGCAGTGCTAGTGTCGGGATCACAGATACGCAGTATTTT. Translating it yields CSASVGITDTQYF.

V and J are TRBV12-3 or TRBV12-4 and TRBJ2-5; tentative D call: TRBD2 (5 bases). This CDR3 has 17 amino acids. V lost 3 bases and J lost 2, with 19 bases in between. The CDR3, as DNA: TGTGCCAGCAGTTTTGGCGGGCCCCCCGGTGGGCAAGAGACCCAGTACTTC. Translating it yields CASSFGGPPGGQETQYF.

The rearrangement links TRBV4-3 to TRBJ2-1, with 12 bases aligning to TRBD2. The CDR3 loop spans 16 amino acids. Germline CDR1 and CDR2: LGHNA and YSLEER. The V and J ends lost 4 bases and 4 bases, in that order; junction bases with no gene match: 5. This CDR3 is CASSRVLAGGYNEQFF. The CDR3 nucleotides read TGCGCCAGCAGCCGCGTCCTAGCGGGAGGGTACAATGAGCAGTTCTTC.

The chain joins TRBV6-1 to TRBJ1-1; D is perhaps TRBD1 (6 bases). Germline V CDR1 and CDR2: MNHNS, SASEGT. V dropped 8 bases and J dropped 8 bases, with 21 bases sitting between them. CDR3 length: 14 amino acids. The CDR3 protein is CASAEVGLRGEAFF. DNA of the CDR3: TGTGCCAGCGCTGAGGTAGGCCTCAGGGGAGAAGCTTTCTTT.

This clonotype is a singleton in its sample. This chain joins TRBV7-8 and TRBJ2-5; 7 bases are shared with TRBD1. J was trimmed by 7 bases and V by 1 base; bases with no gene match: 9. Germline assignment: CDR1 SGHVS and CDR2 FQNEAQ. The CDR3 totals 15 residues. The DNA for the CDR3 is TGTGCCAGCAGCTTAGATCAGACAGGGTTGGGGACCCAGTACTTC. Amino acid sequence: CASSLDQTGLGTQYF.

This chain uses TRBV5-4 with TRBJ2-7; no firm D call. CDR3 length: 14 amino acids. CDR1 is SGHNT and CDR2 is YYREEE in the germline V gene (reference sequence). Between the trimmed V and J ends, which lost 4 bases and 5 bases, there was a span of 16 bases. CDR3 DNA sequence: TGTGCCAGCAGCCCCGGACCCCAAGGGCACGAGCAGTACTTC. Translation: CASSPGPQGHEQYF.

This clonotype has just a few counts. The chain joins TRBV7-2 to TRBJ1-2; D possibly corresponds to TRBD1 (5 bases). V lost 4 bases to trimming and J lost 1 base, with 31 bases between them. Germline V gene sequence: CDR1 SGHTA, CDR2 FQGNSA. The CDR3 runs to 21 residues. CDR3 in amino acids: CASSSQGGGQGGGSFNYGYTF. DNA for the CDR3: TGTGCCAGCAGCTCCCAAGGCGGGGGTCAAGGCGGGGGTTCTTTTAACTATGGCTACACCTTC. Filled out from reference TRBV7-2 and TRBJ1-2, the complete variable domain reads GAGVSQSPSNKVTEKGKDVELRCDPISGHTALYWYRQSLGQGLEFLIYFQGNSAPDKSGLPSDRFSAERTGGSVSTLTIQRTQQEDSAVYLCASSSQGGGQGGGSFNYGYTFGSGTRLTVV.

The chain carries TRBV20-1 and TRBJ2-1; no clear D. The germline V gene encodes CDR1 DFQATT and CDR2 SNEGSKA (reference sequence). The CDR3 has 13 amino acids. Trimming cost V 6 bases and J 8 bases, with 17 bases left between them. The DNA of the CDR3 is TGCAGTGCCTACACTGGCGTGGCGGATGAGCAGTTCTTC. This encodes CSAYTGVADEQFF.

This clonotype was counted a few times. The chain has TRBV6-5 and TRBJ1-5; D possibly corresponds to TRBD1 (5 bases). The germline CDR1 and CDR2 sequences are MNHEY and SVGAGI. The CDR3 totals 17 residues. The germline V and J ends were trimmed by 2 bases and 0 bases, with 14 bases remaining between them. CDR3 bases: TGTGCCAGCAGTTACCGCCGGGGGAGATATAGCAATCAGCCCCAGCATTTT. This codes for CASSYRRGRYSNQPQHF.

The CDR3, as DNA: TGTGCCAGCAGCATTTTCGTCCTTGGAGACGAGCAGTACTTC. Protein: CASSIFVLGDEQYF. V and J are TRBV7-9 and TRBJ2-7; D is ambiguous. Germline V gene lookup returns CDR1 SEHNR and CDR2 FQNEAQ (reference sequence). Trimming pared 5 bases from V and 5 bases from J, leaving 16 bases between. This CDR3 has 14 amino acids.

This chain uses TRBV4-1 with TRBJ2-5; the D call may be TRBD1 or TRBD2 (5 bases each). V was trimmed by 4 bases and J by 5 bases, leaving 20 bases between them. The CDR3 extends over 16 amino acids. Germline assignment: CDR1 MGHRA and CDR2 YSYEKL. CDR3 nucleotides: TGCGCCAGCAGCCCGGGGAATAGGGGTATGCTGGAGACCCAGTACTTC. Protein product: CASSPGNRGMLETQYF.

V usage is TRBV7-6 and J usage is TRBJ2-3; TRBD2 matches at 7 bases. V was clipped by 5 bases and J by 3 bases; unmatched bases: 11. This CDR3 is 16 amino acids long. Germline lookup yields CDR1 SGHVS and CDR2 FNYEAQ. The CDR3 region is CASSPFSGLETDTQYF. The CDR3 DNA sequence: TGTGCCAGCAGCCCCTTTAGCGGGTTGGAGACAGATACGCAGTATTTT. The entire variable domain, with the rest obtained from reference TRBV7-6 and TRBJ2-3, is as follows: GAGVSQSPRYKVTKRGQDVALRCDPISGHVSLYWYRQALGQGPEFLTYFNYEAQQDKSGLPNDRFSAERPEGSISTLTIQRTEQRDSAMYRCASSPFSGLETDTQYFGPGTRLTVL.